The clone carrying this T cell receptor beta chain was seen a few times. Its specificity is unknown. The source of the sample is a study of beta chain features in type 1 diabetes. Cells sorted by CD45RO/CCR7/CD25/CD127/CD95/CD27 comprised CD4+ naive, central memory, regulatory and stem cell-like memory cells. The study, taken as a whole, reports: Unsettled here was the matter of whether HLA type influences TCRB rearrangement. Cells with high TCR expression could be over-represented when cDNA is sequenced.

This CDR3 spans 16 amino acids. The germline V gene encodes CDR1 MGHDK and CDR2 SYGVNS. V was shortened by 1 base and J by 0 bases, with 9 bases between the two germline ends. Of the isolated RNA, all was reverse transcribed, and so the sequenced material was expressed TCRB transcripts. Sequencing used immunoSEQ multiplex PCR; TCRdb keeps in-frame clones, though not all of them. Of 250,000 to 400,000 clones listed, around 15% are singletons. This rearrangement joins TRBV25-1 to TRBJ2-2; D is undetermined. The source material was central memory CD4+ T cells from blood. The receptor was isolated from a man aged 25-45 years in good health. The CDR3 DNA reads as TGTGCCAGCAGTGAATCCGGCCGAACGAACACCGGGGAGCTGTTTTTT. Its protein is CASSESGRTNTGELFF.